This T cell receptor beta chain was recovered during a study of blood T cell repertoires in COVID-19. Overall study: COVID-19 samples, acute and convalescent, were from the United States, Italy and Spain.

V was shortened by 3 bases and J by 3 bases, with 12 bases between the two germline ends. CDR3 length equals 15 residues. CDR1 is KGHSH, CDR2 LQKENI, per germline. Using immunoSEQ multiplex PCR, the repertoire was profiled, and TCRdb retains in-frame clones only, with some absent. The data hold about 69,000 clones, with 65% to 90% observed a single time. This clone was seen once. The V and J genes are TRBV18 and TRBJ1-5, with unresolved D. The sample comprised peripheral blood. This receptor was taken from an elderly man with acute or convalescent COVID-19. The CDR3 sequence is CASSPQQLFNQPQHF. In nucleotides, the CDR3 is TGTGCCAGCTCACCGCAACAGCTCTTCAATCAGCCCCAGCATTTT. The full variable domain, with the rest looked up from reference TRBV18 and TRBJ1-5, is NAGVMQNPRHLVRRRGQEARLRCSPMKGHSHVYWYRQLPEEGLKFMVYLQKENIIDESGMPKERFSAEFPKEGPSILRIQQVVRGDSAAYFCASSPQQLFNQPQHFGDGTRLSIL.